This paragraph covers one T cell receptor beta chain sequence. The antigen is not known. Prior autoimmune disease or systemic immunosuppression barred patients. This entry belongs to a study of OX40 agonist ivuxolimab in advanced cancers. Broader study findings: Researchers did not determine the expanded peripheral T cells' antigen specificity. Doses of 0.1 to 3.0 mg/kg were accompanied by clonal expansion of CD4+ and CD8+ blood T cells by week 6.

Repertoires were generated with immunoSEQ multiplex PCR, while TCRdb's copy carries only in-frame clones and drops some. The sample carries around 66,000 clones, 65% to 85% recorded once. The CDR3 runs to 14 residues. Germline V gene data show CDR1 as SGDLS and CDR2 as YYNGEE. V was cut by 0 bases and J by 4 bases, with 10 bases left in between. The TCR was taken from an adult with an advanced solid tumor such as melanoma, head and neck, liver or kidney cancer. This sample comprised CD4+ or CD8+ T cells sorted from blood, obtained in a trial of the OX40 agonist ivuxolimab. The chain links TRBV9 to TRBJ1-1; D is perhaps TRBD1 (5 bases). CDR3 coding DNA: TGTGCCAGCAGCGTAGTCCTAGGGGCCACTGAAGCTTTCTTT. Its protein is CASSVVLGATEAFF.